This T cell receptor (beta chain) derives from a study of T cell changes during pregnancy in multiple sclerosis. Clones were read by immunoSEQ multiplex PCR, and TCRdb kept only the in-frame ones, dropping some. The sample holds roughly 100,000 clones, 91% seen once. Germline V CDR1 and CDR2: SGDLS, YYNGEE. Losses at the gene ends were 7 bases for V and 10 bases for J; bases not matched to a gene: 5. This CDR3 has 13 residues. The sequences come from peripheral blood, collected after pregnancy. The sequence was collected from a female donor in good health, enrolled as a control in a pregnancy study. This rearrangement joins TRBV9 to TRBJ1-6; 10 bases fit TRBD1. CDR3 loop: CASSGTGESPLHF. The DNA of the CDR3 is TGTGCCAGCTCCGGGACAGGGGAGTCACCCCTCCACTTT.